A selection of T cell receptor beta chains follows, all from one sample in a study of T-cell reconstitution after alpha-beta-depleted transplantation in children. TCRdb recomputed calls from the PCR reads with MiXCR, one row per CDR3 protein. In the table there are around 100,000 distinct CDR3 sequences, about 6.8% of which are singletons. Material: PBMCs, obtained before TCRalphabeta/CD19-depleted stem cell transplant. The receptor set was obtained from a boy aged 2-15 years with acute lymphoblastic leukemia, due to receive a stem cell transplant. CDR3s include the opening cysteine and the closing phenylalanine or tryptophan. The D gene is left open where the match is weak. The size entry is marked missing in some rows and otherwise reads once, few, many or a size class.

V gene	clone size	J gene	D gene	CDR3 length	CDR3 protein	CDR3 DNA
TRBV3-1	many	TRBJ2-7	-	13	CASSQGQTYEQYF	TGTGCCAGCAGCCAAGGACAGACCTACGAGCAGTACTTC
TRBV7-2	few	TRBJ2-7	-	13	CASSRGPSREQYF	TGTGCCAGCAGCCGGGGGCCTAGCCGCGAGCAGTACTTC
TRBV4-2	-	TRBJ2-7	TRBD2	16	CASSQEGLAGNYEQYF	TGTGCCAGCAGCCAAGAGGGACTAGCGGGAAACTACGAGCAGTACTTC
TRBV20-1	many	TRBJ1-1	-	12	CSARRQATEAFF	TGCAGTGCTAGGCGCCAGGCGACTGAAGCTTTCTTT
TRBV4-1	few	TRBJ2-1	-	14	CASSQDGPKDVQFF	TGCGCCAGCAGCCAAGATGGGCCCAAAGACGTGCAGTTCTTC
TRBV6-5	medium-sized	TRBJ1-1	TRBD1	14	CASSYGTGDTEAFF	TGTGCCAGCAGTTATGGGACAGGGGACACTGAAGCTTTCTTT
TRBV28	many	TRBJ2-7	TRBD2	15	CASSRGLAPPYEQYF	TGTGCCAGCAGTCGTGGACTAGCGCCTCCCTACGAGCAGTACTTC
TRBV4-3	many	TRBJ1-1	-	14	CASSQDRTATEAFF	TGCGCCAGCAGCCAAGATCGGACAGCCACTGAAGCTTTCTTT
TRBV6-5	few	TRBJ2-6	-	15	CASSYTSSGANVLTF	TGTGCCAGCAGTTACACTAGCTCTGGGGCCAACGTCCTGACTTTC
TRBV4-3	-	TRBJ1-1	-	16	CASSQDRGPRDTEAFF	TGCGCCAGCAGCCAAGATAGAGGTCCCAGGGACACTGAAGCTTTCTTT
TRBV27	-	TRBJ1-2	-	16	CASSSWEGGRNYGYTF	TGTGCCAGCAGTTCCTGGGAGGGGGGGCGCAACTATGGCTACACCTTC
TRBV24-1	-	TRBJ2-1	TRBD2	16	CATSDGGGSSYNEQFF	TGTGCCACCAGTGATGGGGGGGGGTCCTCCTACAATGAGCAGTTCTTC
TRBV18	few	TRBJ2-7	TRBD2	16	CASSPQGSGGSYEQYF	TGTGCCAGCTCACCACAGGGTAGCGGGGGTTCCTACGAGCAGTACTTC
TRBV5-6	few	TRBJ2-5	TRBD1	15	CASSLPGQGRETQYF	TGTGCCAGCAGCTTGCCGGGACAGGGGAGAGAGACCCAGTACTTC
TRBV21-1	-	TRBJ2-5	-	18	CASSKEGKLAAVQETQYF	TGTGCCAGCAGCAAAGAAGGGAAACTAGCGGCAGTACAAGAGACCCAGTACTTC
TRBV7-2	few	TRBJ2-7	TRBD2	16	CASSLAGTSGSYEQYF	TGTGCCAGCAGCTTAGCTGGGACTAGCGGGTCCTACGAGCAGTACTTC
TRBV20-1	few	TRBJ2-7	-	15	CSARDIWAESYEQYF	TGCAGTGCTAGAGATATTTGGGCGGAGTCCTACGAGCAGTACTTC
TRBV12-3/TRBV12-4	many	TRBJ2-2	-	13	CASSRPGMGELFF	TGTGCCAGCAGTCGCCCAGGGATGGGGGAGCTGTTTTTT
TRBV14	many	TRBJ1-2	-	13	CASSPRDGHGYTF	TGTGCCAGCAGCCCTCGGGACGGCCATGGCTACACCTTC
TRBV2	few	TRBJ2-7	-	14	CASSEARLYYEQYF	TGTGCCAGCAGTGAAGCGAGGCTATACTACGAGCAGTACTTC
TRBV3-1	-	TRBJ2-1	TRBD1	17	CATSQKTGGIGYNEQFF	TGTGCCACCAGCCAAAAGACAGGGGGCATCGGCTACAATGAGCAGTTCTTC
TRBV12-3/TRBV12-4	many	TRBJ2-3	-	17	CASSFGRGGTSTDTQYF	TGTGCCAGCAGTTTTGGACGGGGCGGGACTAGCACAGATACGCAGTATTTT
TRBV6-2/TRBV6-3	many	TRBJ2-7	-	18	CASSYEGSRLAIPYEQYF	TGTGCCAGCAGTTACGAGGGCAGCCGATTAGCGATTCCCTACGAGCAGTACTTC
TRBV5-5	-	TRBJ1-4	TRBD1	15	CASSLADRGREKLFF	TGTGCCAGCAGCTTGGCGGACAGGGGGCGTGAAAAACTGTTTTTT
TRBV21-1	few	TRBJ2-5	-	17	CASSTCLRTRRKETQYF	TGTGCCAGCAGCACTTGCCTTCGGACCCGGAGGAAAGAGACCCAGTACTTC
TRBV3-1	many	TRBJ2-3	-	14	CASSQAASSDTQYF	TGTGCCAGCAGCCAAGCGGCTTCTTCAGATACGCAGTATTTT
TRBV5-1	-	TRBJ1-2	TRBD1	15	CASSFLDRARNGYTF	TGCGCCAGCAGCTTTCTCGACAGGGCTCGCAATGGCTACACCTTC